This is a list of T cell receptor beta chains from one sample in a study of cytomegalovirus exposure and HLA in healthy donors. Sequencing was performed with immunoSEQ multiplex PCR; in TCRdb, only in-frame clones are kept and a portion is missing. The sample has roughly 82,000 clones, 85% to 95% seen once. The sequencing sample was made of PBMCs. The receptors were sampled from a man in his late teens or twenties in good health and CMV-seronegative. Both conserved end residues are part of each CDR3. Each record gives: J gene, D gene, V gene, CDR3 DNA, CDR3 protein. The D gene is left open where the match is weak.

j_call: TRBJ1-5
d_call: TRBD1
v_call: TRBV5-6
cdr3_nt: TGTGCCAGCACCTCGGGTCCGTCGACAGGGCATAATCAGCCCCAGCATTTT
cdr3_aa: CASTSGPSTGHNQPQHF

j_call: TRBJ2-3
d_call: TRBD1
v_call: TRBV9
cdr3_nt: TGTGCCAGCAGCCCCAGGGACAGTTTCATCACAGATACGCAGTATTTT
cdr3_aa: CASSPRDSFITDTQYF

j_call: TRBJ1-1
d_call: .
v_call: TRBV29-1
cdr3_nt: TGCAGCGTCCGGGAGAACACTGAAGCTTTCTTT
cdr3_aa: CSVRENTEAFF

j_call: TRBJ2-2
d_call: .
v_call: TRBV7-9
cdr3_nt: TGTGCCAGCATTTATCGGGGGGACACCACCGGGGAGCTGTTTTTT
cdr3_aa: CASIYRGDTTGELFF

j_call: TRBJ2-7
d_call: TRBD1
v_call: TRBV6-1
cdr3_nt: TGTGCCAGCAGCCTGACAGGGAAAGGCGAGCAGTACTTC
cdr3_aa: CASSLTGKGEQYF

j_call: TRBJ2-3
d_call: TRBD1
v_call: TRBV5-1
cdr3_nt: TGCGCCAGCAGCTCGAGACAGGGGGCGGTGGGAAGCACAGATACGCAGTATTTT
cdr3_aa: CASSSRQGAVGSTDTQYF

j_call: TRBJ2-6
d_call: TRBD1
v_call: TRBV25-1
cdr3_nt: TGTGCCAGCAGTGAAACCCGGGACAGTGTGGCCAACGTCCTGACTTTC
cdr3_aa: CASSETRDSVANVLTF

j_call: TRBJ2-2
d_call: TRBD1
v_call: TRBV6-5
cdr3_nt: TGTGCCAGCAGGAACCGACAGGGTGGGACCGGGGAGCTGTTTTTT
cdr3_aa: CASRNRQGGTGELFF

j_call: TRBJ2-3
d_call: .
v_call: TRBV30
cdr3_nt: TGTGCCCAGGATGCGGGTTATACGCAGTATTTT
cdr3_aa: CAQDAGYTQYF

j_call: TRBJ1-1
d_call: .
v_call: TRBV19
cdr3_nt: TGTGCCAGTACCGACAGGTTGACTGAAGCTTTCTTT
cdr3_aa: CASTDRLTEAFF